Presented here are 18 T cell receptor beta chains from one specimen sequenced in a study of blood T cells in healthy people across ages. Primers used in a second PCR of about 7 to 11 cycles were a sample-barcoded 5' primer and a J-beta primer mix. TCRdb reanalysed the 5' RACE reads using MiXCR and keeps one entry per CDR3 protein. The sample carries roughly 640,000 distinct CDR3 sequences, approximately 30% recorded once. Sequenced material: blood. The source of these receptors is a woman older than 75 in good health.

Many counts were recorded for this clonotype. J is TRBJ2-1 and V is TRBV5-6; unclear D gene. CDR3 length equals 15 residues. Per the germline V gene, CDR1 is SGHDT and CDR2 is YYEEEE. With 1 base removed from V and 2 bases from J, the gap between germline ends came to 10 bases. The CDR3: CASSLLTRAYNEQFF. The CDR3 nucleotides read TGTGCCAGCAGCTTGTTAACAAGGGCCTACAATGAGCAGTTCTTC.

In the case of this clonotype: This may arise from a read error, as a much more abundant clone is one base away. The chain is built from TRBV7-2 and TRBJ1-6, with D tentatively TRBD1 (6 bases). This CDR3 spans 13 amino acids. Germline values: CDR1 SGHTA, CDR2 FQGNSA. CDR3 residues: CVSSDRSGSPLHF. The CDR3 coding sequence is TGTGTCAGCAGCGACAGGTCGGGATCACCCCTCCACTTT. The full variable domain, with the rest looked up from reference TRBV7-2 and TRBJ1-6, is GAGVSQSPSNKVTEKGKDVELRCDPISGHTALYWYRQSLGQGLEFLIYFQGNSAPDKSGLPSDRFSAERTGGSVSTLTIQRTQQEDSAVYLCVSSDRSGSPLHFGNGTRLTVT.

This sequence joins TRBV4-3 and TRBJ2-2; D perhaps matches TRBD2 (5 bases). Deletions cut 0 bases from V and 6 bases from J, with 11 bases between. Germline-derived CDR1 and CDR2 are LGHNA and YSLEER. CDR3 length: 15 amino acids. CDR3 loop: CASSQEAGVPGELFF. DNA for the CDR3: TGCGCCAGCAGCCAAGAAGCCGGGGTCCCCGGGGAGCTGTTTTTT.

This sequence joins TRBV29-1 and TRBJ2-5; tentatively, D is TRBD2 (7 bases). V lost 6 bases and J 13 bases, leaving 24 bases between the germline ends. This CDR3 comprises 13 residues. CDR1 is SQVTM and CDR2 is ANQGSEA in the germline V gene. The CDR3: CSVKGGGNNERYF. CDR3 DNA: TGCAGCGTCAAGGGGGGGGGAAACAATGAGCGGTACTTC.

The V call is TRBV7-2, the J call TRBJ1-2; D is uncertain. Germline V gene lookup returns CDR1 SGHTA and CDR2 FQGNSA. Deletions cut 1 base from V and 8 bases from J, with 11 bases between. The CDR3 has 13 residues. CDR3 DNA: TGTGCCAGCAGCTTAGGGGTCCGGCGGGGCTACACCTTC. This encodes CASSLGVRRGYTF.

This clonotype has more than one count but fewer than ten. This sequence may be a read error, since a much larger clone differs from it by one base. This chain connects TRBV20-1 to TRBJ2-1, with TRBD1 matching over 9 bases. The CDR3 contains 13 residues. The germline V gene encodes CDR1 DFQATT and CDR2 SNEGSKA (reference sequence). V gave up 3 bases and J gave up 13 bases; unmatched junction bases: 10. DNA for the CDR3: TGCAGTGCTAGGACAGGGGGAAAAGAGACCCAGTTCTTC. Translating it yields CSARTGGKETQFF.

In regard to this clonotype: This sequence may be a read error, since a much larger clone differs from it by one base. The chain joins TRBV9 to TRBJ1-2; 9 bases agree with TRBD1. The V gene end was trimmed by 6 bases and the J gene end by 4 bases; junction bases not matched to a gene: 7. Germline CDR1 reads SGDLS; CDR2 reads YYNGEE. This CDR3 comprises 14 residues. CDR3 sequence (DNA): TGTGCCAGCACTTCCGGGACAGGGTTCTATGGCTACACCTTC. The encoded protein is CASTSGTGFYGYTF.

The genes are TRBV12-3 or TRBV12-4 and TRBJ2-3; D unclear. Deletions cut 5 bases from V and 4 bases from J, with 13 bases between. CDR3 length: 14 residues. The CDR3 reads CASSPQTRADTQYF. The CDR3 DNA sequence: TGTGCCAGCAGTCCCCAAACAAGAGCAGATACGCAGTATTTT.

CDR3 in amino acids: CASSYSGVGREQYF. In DNA form, the CDR3 reads TGTGCCAGCAGTTACTCCGGTGTGGGACGGGAGCAGTACTTC. The V and J genes are TRBV6-5 and TRBJ2-5; weak D call: TRBD2 (6 bases). There are 14 residues in the CDR3. Trimming pared 0 bases from V and 11 bases from J, leaving 16 bases between. CDR1 and CDR2 (germline): MNHEY, SVGAGI.

For this clonotype: A much bigger clone sits one base away, suggesting this may be a read error. J is TRBJ2-7 and V is TRBV7-8, with D possibly TRBD2 on 6 matching bases. The CDR3 totals 15 residues. Germline CDR1 SGHVS, CDR2 FQNEAQ. The CDR3 DNA reads TGTGCCGGCAGCCCCACGGGCGGGGTCGTTGGCGAGCAGTACTTC. It is translated as CAGSPTGGVVGEQYF.

This clonotype was counted only a few times. This sequence may be a read error, since a much larger clone differs from it by one base. V gene TRBV15 combines with J gene TRBJ2-6; no firm D call. Trimming removed 0 bases from V and 0 bases from J, with 6 bases in between. CDR1 is LNHNV and CDR2 is YYDKDF in the germline V gene (reference sequence). The CDR3 length is 16 residues. In nucleotides, the CDR3 is TGTGCCACCAGCAGAGATGTCCTCTCTGGGGCCAACGTCCTGACTTTC. It encodes CATSRDVLSGANVLTF. The complete variable domain, with remaining parts taken from reference TRBV15 and TRBJ2-6, reads DAMVIQNPRYQVTQFGKPVTLSCSQTLNHNVMYWYQQKSSQAPKLLFHYYDKDFNNEADTPDNFQSRRPNTSFCFLDIRSPGLGDTAMYLCATSRDVLSGANVLTFGAGSRLTVL.

There are many counts of this clonotype. One end of the junction varies from germline; a read error may be responsible. The chain is built from TRBV20-1 and TRBJ2-4, with D possibly matching TRBD1 (6 bases). Germline-derived CDR1 and CDR2 are DFQATT and SNEGSKA (reference sequence). The CDR3 length is 15 residues. The CDR3 region is CSARGQQLTENIQYF. DNA of the CDR3: TGCAGTGCGAGAGGACAGCAACTTACCGAAAACATTCAGTACTTC.

The gene calls are TRBV5-1 and TRBJ1-1, with 10 bases that match TRBD1. Trimming cost V 4 bases and J 12 bases; bases outside gene matches: 15. There are 15 residues in the CDR3. Germline values: CDR1 SGHRS, CDR2 YFSETQ. In DNA form, the CDR3 reads TGCGCCAGCAGCGGTGGACAGGGGGGGTTTAGATTGACTTTCTTT. Encoded protein: CASSGGQGGFRLTFF.

In the case of this clonotype: Since a much larger clone is just one base distant, this may be a read error. The rearrangement uses TRBV29-1 and TRBJ2-5, with D tentatively TRBD2 (6 bases). V lost 6 bases, J lost 11 bases, and 19 bases lay in between. Germline CDR1 SQVTM, CDR2 ANQGSEA. The CDR3 is 12 residues long. The CDR3, as DNA: TGCAGCGTGCACGGGGGAAGGAATGAGCAGTACTTC. Encoded protein: CSVHGGRNEQYF.

This chain connects TRBV20-1 to TRBJ1-1; the D is unclear. CDR1 is DFQATT and CDR2 is SNEGSKA in the germline V gene (reference sequence). This CDR3 has 15 amino acids. V was pared by 0 bases and J by 2 bases, with 13 bases between. Here the CDR3 reads CSARDFKEGNTEAFF. CDR3 nucleotides: TGCAGTGCTAGAGATTTCAAGGAGGGCAACACTGAAGCTTTCTTT.

This chain uses TRBV27 with TRBJ1-5; 7 bases are shared with TRBD1. V lost 6 bases, J lost 0 bases, and 8 bases stayed unmatched. Germline V CDR1 and CDR2: MNHEY, SMNVEV (reference sequence). This CDR3 spans 16 amino acids. CDR3 loop: CASSSTGFLSNQPQHF. CDR3 DNA sequence: TGTGCCAGCAGCTCGACAGGGTTCCTTAGCAATCAGCCCCAGCATTTT.

The rearrangement links TRBV20-1 to TRBJ1-4; 7 nucleotides align to TRBD1. Germline V lookup: CDR1 DFQATT, CDR2 SNEGSKA (reference sequence). CDR3 length equals 13 residues. Trimming cost V 4 bases and J 7 bases; bases outside gene matches: 6. CDR3 sequence reads: CSATGTESEKLFF. The CDR3 DNA reads as TGCAGTGCTACCGGGACAGAGAGTGAAAAACTGTTTTTT.

This clonotype was found many times. This rearrangement joins TRBV12-3 or TRBV12-4 to TRBJ2-1; 10 bases fit TRBD2. After removal of 3 bases from V and 2 bases from J, the junction contained 1 base not matched to a gene. CDR3 length: 15 amino acids. CDR3: CASSFTSGTYNEQFF. The DNA of the CDR3 is TGTGCCAGCAGTTTCACTAGCGGGACCTACAATGAGCAGTTCTTC.